The sample holds many counts of the clone carrying this T cell receptor beta chain. V shed 1 base and J shed 7 bases, with 5 bases lying between them. Looked up from germline, CDR1 is SGHTA and CDR2 is FQGNSA. The CDR3 runs 12 residues. Cells sorted as Tregs were CD4+, CD25+ and CD127-/low. One entry per CDR3 protein results from TCRdb running MiXCR on the 5' RACE reads. The table includes over 45,000 distinct CDR3 sequences, around 24% detected once. The origin of this receptor is a female donor with breast cancer. V gene TRBV7-2 combines with J gene TRBJ2-1, with D unclear. Sequencing input: tumor-infiltrating Tregs sorted from the breast tumor. The CDR3 protein is CASSLDGNEQFF. The CDR3 DNA reads TGTGCCAGCAGCTTAGACGGGAATGAGCAGTTCTTC.